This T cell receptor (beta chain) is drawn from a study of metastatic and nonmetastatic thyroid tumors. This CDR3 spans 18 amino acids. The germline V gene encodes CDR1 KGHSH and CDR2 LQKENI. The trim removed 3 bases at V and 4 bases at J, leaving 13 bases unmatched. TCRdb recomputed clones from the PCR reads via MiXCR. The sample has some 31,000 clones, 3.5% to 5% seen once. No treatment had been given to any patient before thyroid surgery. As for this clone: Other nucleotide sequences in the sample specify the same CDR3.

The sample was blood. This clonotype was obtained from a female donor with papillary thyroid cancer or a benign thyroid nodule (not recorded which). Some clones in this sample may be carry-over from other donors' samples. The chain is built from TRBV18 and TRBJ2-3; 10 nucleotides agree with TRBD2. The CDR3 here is CASSPFFSLAGASDTQYF. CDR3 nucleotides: TGTGCCAGCTCACCCTTCTTCAGTCTAGCGGGGGCGTCAGATACGCAGTATTTT.